The clone carrying this TCR beta chain has just a few counts. The antigen is undetermined. The sample originates from a study of identical twins. In TCRdb, the 5' RACE reads were re-called with MiXCR into one record per CDR3 protein. The sample holds approximately 230,000 distinct CDR3 sequences, 11% to 15% seen once. Trimming took 3 bases from V and 8 from J, leaving 14 bases between them. This CDR3 contains 14 residues. Germline V gene sequence: CDR1 KGHSH, CDR2 LQKENI. The study's findings and limits: There is a chance that invariant MAIT and iNKT cells partially muddied zero-insertion analyses. Memory repertoires lacked the insertion deficit that abundant cord blood beta clonotypes showed.

This TCR derives from a young woman in good health. Sample: memory (CD45RO+) T cells sorted from blood. This chain uses TRBV18 with TRBJ2-1; D is uncertain. This CDR3 reads CASSPGSGSDEQFF. The CDR3 DNA follows: TGTGCCAGCTCACCCGGGTCCGGGTCGGATGAGCAGTTCTTC. Full variable domain (missing parts from reference TRBV18 and TRBJ2-1): NAGVMQNPRHLVRRRGQEARLRCSPMKGHSHVYWYRQLPEEGLKFMVYLQKENIIDESGMPKERFSAEFPKEGPSILRIQQVVRGDSAAYFCASSPGSGSDEQFFGPGTRLTVL.